One T cell receptor (beta chain) is described in this entry. This sample stems from a study of response to subunit inactivated influenza vaccine. This CDR3 has 13 amino acids. The V gene's germline CDR1 is SGHDN and CDR2 FVKESK. The germline V and J ends were trimmed by 3 bases and 5 bases, with 10 bases remaining between them. TCRdb re-derived calls from the RT-PCR reads in MiXCR, one entry per CDR3 protein. The table has a few hundred thousand distinct CDR3 sequences, around 13% seen once. The input for sequencing was PBMCs from blood, taken about 11 days after vaccination. V usage is TRBV14 and J usage is TRBJ2-5; unclear D gene. This TCR was recovered from a man aged 50 to 60 who received an inactivated influenza vaccine. In DNA form, the CDR3 reads TGTGCCAGCAGCCATAGGATTTTGGAGACCCAGTACTTC. It codes for CASSHRILETQYF. The whole variable domain, remainder taken from reference TRBV14 and TRBJ2-5, is EAGVTQFPSHSVIEKGQTVTLRCDPISGHDNLYWYRRVMGKEIKFLLHFVKESKQDESGMPNNRFLAERTGGTYSTLKVQPAELEDSGVYFCASSHRILETQYFGPGTRLLVL.